This T cell receptor (beta chain) was recorded in a study of blood T cell repertoires in COVID-19 (TCRdb year 2020). Some background on the complete study: Samples from collaborators originated in the United States, Italy and Spain and spanned both the acute and convalescent phases of COVID-19. The material from the prospective study consisted of cDNA or gDNA derived from T cells, B-cell-depleted T cells, or PBMCs. The dataset comprised deeply sampled blood TCRbeta repertoires from subjects exposed to, actively infected with, or recovered from COVID-19. The repertoires were made available in a free public database intended to serve as a resource for research on the immune response to SARS-CoV-2. The samples were drawn from the first 160 participants of the ongoing ImmuneRACE study and from some 1,300 subjects provided by 6 global collaborators. A de-identified subject ID, COVID-19 status, age in years and sex were almost always included in the sample metadata. HLA class I and class II types, where available, came from metadata supplied by the sample provider rather than from assay-based typing. Paper-wide results and their limitations: The quantity of clinical and demographic metadata differed by source and by participant and was supplied without curation.

One collaborating source in Seattle enrolled patients during active infection and followed them longitudinally through the course of disease. Whole blood was collected in K2EDTA tubes by collaborating institutions according to the institutions' own protocols. For TCRbeta analysis, collaborators shipped samples in one of three forms: frozen whole blood, isolated PBMCs, or DNA extracted from either of those sample types. CDR1 SGHRS and CDR2 YFSETQ were looked up in the germline V gene. Unmatched junction bases come to 6, with V trimmed by 4 bases and J by 7 bases. The CDR3 holds 15 amino acids from the cysteine to the phenylalanine. Solely the CDR3 DNA is kept, with 45 bases framed from the first base. This clone was counted many times. Its antigen remains unidentified. The record has no base qualities; no much larger clone is one base away. TCRbeta CDR3 regions were amplified from genomic DNA using the immunoSEQ Assay, a bias-controlled multiplex PCR. In the authors' own workflow: The number of nucleated cells in each sample was estimated from the amplification of reference gene primers within the assay. To quantify the absolute abundance of each unique TCRbeta CDR3 rearrangement, sequence reads were collapsed and filtered. Productive Simpson clonality was computed per sample as the square root of Simpson's diversity index over productive rearrangements. TCRdb took this table from immuneACCESS and kept in-frame rearrangements with V and J called. Such tables lack part of the clones; where checked against another copy, unresolved V genes explain under half of the gap, and the rest is unexplained. The D gene and trimming were derived from the DNA, and the V and J assignments and clone size from that table. The sample table records about 360,000 clones; around nine tenths of these occur just once. The ten largest clones represent under 8.5% of the sample.

The chain joins TRBV5-1 to TRBJ1-6, with 9 junctional bases fitting TRBD1. The sequenced sample consisted of peripheral blood. This receptor was identified in an older woman with COVID-19, enrolled during active disease. Here the CDR3 is given as CASSPQGAQNSPLHF. The sequence in DNA is TGCGCCAGCAGCCCACAGGGGGCGCAGAATTCACCCCTCCACTTT.